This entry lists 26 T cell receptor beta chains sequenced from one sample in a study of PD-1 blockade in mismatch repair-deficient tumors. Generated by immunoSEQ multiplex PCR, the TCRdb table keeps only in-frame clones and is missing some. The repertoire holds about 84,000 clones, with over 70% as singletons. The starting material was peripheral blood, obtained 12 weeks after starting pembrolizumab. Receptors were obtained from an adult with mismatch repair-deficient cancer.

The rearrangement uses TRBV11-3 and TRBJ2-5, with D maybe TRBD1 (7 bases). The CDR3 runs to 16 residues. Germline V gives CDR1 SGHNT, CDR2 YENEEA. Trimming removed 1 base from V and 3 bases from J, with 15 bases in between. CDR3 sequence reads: CASSLGGGWGEETQYF. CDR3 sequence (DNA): TGTGCCAGCAGCTTAGGAGGGGGCTGGGGGGAAGAGACCCAGTACTTC. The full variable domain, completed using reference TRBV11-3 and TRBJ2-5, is EAGVVQSPRYKIIEKKQPVAFWCNPISGHNTLYWYLQNLGQGPELLIRYENEEAVDDSQLPKDRFSAERLKGVDSTLKIQPAELGDSAVYLCASSLGGGWGEETQYFGPGTRLLVL.

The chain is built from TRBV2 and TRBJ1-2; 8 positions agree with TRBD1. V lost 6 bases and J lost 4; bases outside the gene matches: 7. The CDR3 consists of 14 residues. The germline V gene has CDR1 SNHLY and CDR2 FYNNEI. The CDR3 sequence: CASRGQVAFYGYTF. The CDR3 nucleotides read TGTGCCAGCAGGGGACAGGTGGCTTTCTATGGCTACACCTTC.

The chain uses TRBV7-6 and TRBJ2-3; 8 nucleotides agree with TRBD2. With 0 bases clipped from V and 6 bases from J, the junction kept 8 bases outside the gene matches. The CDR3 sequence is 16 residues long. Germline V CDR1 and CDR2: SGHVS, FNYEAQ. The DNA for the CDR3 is TGTGCCAGCAGCTTAGCGAATAGCGGGATAGGGGATACGCAGTATTTT. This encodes CASSLANSGIGDTQYF.

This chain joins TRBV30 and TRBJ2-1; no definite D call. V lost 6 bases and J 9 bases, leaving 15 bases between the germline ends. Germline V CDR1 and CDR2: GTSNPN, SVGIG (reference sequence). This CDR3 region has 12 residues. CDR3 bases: TGTGCCTGCAGGCCCCTAGTAGGTGAGCAGTTCTTC. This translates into CACRPLVGEQFF.

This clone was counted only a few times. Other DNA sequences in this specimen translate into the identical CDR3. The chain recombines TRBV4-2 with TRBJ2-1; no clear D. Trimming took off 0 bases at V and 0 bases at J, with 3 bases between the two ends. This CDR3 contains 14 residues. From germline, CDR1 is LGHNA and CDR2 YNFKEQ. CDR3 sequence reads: CASSQEDSYNEQFF. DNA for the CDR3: TGTGCCAGCAGCCAAGAGGACTCCTACAATGAGCAGTTCTTC.

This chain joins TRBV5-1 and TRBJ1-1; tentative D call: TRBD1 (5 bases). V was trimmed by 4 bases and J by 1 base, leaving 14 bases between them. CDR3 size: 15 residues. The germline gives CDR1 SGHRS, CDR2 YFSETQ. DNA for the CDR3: TGCGCCAGCAGCAATTTCGGGGGAGGGAACACTGAAGCTTTCTTT. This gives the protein CASSNFGGGNTEAFF.

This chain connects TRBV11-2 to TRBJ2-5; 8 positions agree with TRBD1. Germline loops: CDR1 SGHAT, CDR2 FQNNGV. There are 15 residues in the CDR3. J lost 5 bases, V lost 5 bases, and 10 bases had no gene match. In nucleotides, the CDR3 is TGTGCCAGCAGCCAACAAGGACAGGGATACGAGACCCAGTACTTC. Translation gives CASSQQGQGYETQYF.

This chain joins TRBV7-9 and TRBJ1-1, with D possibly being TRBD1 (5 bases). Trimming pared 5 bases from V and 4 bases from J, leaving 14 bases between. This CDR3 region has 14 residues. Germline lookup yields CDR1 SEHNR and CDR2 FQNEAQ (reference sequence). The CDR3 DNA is TGTGCCAGCAGCCCCCCGGGGGGTGGCACTGAAGCTTTCTTT. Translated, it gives CASSPPGGGTEAFF.

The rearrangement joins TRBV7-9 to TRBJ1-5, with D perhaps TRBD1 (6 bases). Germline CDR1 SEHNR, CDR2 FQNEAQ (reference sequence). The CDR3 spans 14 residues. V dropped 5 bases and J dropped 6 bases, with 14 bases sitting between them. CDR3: CASSNRDIGQPQHF. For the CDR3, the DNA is TGTGCCAGCAGCAACCGGGACATAGGTCAGCCCCAGCATTTT.

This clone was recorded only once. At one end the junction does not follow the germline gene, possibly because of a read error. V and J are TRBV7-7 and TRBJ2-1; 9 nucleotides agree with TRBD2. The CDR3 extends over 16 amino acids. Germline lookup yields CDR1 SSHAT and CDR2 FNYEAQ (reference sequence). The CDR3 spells CASSLAPGLAAHEQFF. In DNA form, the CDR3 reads TGTGCTAGCAGCTTAGCCCCGGGACTAGCTGCTCATGAGCAGTTCTTC.

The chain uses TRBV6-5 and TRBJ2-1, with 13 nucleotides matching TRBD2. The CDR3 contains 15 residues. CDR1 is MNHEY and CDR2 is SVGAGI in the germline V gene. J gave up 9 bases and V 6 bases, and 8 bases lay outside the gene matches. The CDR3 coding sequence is TGTGCCAGCAGAAGACTAGCGGGGGGACAAAGTGAGCAGTTCTTC. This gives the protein CASRRLAGGQSEQFF.

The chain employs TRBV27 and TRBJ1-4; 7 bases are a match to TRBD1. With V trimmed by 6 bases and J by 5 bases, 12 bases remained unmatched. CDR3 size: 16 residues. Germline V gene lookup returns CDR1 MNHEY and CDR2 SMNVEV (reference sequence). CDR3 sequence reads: CASSSVTGQQNEKLFF. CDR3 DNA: TGTGCCAGCAGCTCCGTGACGGGACAGCAAAATGAAAAACTGTTTTTT.

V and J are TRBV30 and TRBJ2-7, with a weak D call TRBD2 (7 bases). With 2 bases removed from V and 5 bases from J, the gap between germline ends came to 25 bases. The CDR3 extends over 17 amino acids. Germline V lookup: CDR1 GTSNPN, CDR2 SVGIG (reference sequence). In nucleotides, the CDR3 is TGTGCCTGGAGTAGAAGCAGGGTCCCTGGGGGGGCCCACGAGCAGTACTTC. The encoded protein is CAWSRSRVPGGAHEQYF.

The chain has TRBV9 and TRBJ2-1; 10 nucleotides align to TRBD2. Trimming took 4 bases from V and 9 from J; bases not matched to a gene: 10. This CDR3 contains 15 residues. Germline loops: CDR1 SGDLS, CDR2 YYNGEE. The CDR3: CASSTLAGVGGEQFF. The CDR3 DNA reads TGTGCCAGCAGCACCCTAGCGGGAGTAGGAGGTGAGCAGTTCTTC.

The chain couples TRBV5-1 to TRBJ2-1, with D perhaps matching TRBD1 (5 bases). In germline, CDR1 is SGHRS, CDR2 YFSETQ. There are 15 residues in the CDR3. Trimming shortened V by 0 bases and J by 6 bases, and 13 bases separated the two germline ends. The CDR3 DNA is TGCGCCAGCAGCTTGGGGCAGGGTGGTTTCAATGAGCAGTTCTTC. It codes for CASSLGQGGFNEQFF.

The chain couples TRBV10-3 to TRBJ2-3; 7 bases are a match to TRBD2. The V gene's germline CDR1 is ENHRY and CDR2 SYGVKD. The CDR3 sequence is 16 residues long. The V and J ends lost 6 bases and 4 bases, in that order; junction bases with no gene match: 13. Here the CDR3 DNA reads TGTGCCATCAGAGACCAAAGCGGGGCCCGATCAGATACGCAGTATTTT. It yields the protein CAIRDQSGARSDTQYF.

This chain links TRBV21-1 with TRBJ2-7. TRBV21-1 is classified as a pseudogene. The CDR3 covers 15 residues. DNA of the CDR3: TGTGCCAGCAGCAGGGGTATCTCCGTTACCTACGAGCAGTACTTC. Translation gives CASSRGISVTYEQYF.

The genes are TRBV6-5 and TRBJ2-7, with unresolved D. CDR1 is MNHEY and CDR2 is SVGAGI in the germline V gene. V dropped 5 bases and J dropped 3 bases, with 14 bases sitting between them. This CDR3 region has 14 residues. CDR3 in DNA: TGTGCCAGCAGTCAAACCGGGCTGGGCTACGAGCAGTACTTC. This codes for CASSQTGLGYEQYF.

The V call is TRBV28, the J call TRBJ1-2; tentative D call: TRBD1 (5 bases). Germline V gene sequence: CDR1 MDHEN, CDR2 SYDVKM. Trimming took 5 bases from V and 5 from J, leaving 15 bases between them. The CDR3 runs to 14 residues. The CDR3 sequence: CASSGVGGGYGYTF. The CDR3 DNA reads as TGTGCCAGCAGTGGGGTCGGGGGGGGTTATGGCTACACCTTC.

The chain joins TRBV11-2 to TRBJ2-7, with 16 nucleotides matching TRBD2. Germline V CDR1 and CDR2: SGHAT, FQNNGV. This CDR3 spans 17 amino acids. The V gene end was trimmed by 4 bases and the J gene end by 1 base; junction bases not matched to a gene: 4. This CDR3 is CASSYGTSGRGSYEQYF. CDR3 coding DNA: TGTGCCAGCAGCTACGGGACTAGCGGGAGGGGTTCCTACGAGCAGTACTTC.

The CDR3 region is CASTRTVSSYEQYF. CDR3 sequence (DNA): TGTGCCAGTACCCGGACAGTAAGCTCCTACGAGCAGTACTTC. The genes are TRBV19 and TRBJ2-7, with a tentative D call TRBD1 (6 bases). Germline V gene data show CDR1 as LNHDA and CDR2 as SQIVND (reference sequence). Trimming pared 7 bases from V and 0 bases from J, leaving 13 bases between. The CDR3 extends over 14 amino acids.

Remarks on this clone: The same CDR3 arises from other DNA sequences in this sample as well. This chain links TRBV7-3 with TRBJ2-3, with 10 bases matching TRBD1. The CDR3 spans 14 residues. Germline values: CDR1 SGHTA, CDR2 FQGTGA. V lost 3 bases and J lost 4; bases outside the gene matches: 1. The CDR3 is CASSLTGGPDTQYF. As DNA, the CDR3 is TGTGCCAGCAGCTTGACAGGGGGCCCAGATACGCAGTATTTT.

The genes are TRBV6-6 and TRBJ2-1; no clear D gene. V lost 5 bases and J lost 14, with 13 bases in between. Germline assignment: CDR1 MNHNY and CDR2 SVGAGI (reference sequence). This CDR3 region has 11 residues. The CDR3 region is CASSPQNPKFF. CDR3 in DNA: TGTGCCAGCAGTCCCCAAAATCCTAAGTTCTTC.

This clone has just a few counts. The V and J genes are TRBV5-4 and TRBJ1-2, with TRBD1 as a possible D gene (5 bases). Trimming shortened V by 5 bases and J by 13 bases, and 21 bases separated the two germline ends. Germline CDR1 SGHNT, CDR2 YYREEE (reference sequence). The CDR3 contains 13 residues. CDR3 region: CASSYRLGGDCTF. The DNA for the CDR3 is TGTGCCAGCAGTTACAGACTAGGTGGGGACTGCACCTTC.

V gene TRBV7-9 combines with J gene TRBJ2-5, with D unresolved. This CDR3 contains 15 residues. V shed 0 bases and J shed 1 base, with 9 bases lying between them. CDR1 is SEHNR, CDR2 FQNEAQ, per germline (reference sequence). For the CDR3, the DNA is TGTGCCAGCAGCTTAGCAAGGCGAACCCAAGAGACCCAGTACTTC. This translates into CASSLARRTQETQYF.

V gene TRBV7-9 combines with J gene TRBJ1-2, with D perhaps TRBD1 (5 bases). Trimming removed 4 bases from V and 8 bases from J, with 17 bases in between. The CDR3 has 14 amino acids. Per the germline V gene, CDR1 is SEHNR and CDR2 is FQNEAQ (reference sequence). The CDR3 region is CASSYGAPPGGYTF. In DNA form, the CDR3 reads TGTGCCAGCAGCTACGGGGCCCCACCGGGAGGCTACACCTTC.